Listed below are T cell receptor beta chains from one sample, sequenced in a study of blood T cell repertoires in COVID-19. Data came from immunoSEQ multiplex PCR; TCRdb stores just in-frame clones and leaves some out. Of some 350,000 clones listed, about 90% were seen once; the top ten hold 6% to 8.5%. Input material: peripheral blood. The receptors derive from a woman in her 70s with COVID-19, enrolled during active disease. Both conserved end residues are part of each CDR3. The D gene is left open where the match is weak. Clone size is shown for a subset of rows, as once, few, many or a class of expanded clone.

V gene	J gene	clone size	D gene	CDR3 protein	CDR3 DNA
TRBV28	TRBJ1-1	NA	NA	CASTRGGTNTEAFF	TGTGCCAGCACCCGAGGAGGGACGAACACTGAAGCTTTCTTT
TRBV7-6	TRBJ1-4	NA	NA	CASSSIKHRAEKLFF	TGTGCCAGCAGCTCCATAAAGCACAGGGCTGAAAAACTGTTTTTT
TRBV6-5	TRBJ2-5	NA	NA	CASSQATRETQYF	TGTGCCAGCAGTCAGGCAACGAGAGAGACCCAGTACTTC
TRBV4-1	TRBJ1-1	NA	TRBD1	CASSPRQGALNTEAFF	TGCGCCAGCAGCCCACGACAGGGGGCGTTGAACACTGAAGCTTTCTTT
TRBV9	TRBJ2-1	NA	TRBD1	CASSVGTGVNEQFF	TGTGCCAGCAGCGTTGGGACAGGGGTCAATGAGCAGTTCTTC
TRBV12-3/TRBV12-4	TRBJ1-2	NA	NA	CASARAWGGYTF	TGTGCCAGCGCGAGGGCCTGGGGTGGCTACACCTTC
TRBV7-9	TRBJ2-7	NA	NA	CASSSTGTPSYEQYF	TGTGCCAGCAGCTCGACCGGGACACCTTCCTACGAGCAGTACTTC
TRBV3-1/TRBV3-2	TRBJ2-7	NA	NA	CASSQVNGYSYEQYF	TGTGCCAGCAGCCAAGTCAACGGTTACTCCTACGAGCAGTACTTC
TRBV4-2	TRBJ2-1	NA	TRBD2	CASSQEYQRGEDEQFF	TGTGCCAGCAGCCAAGAGTATCAGCGGGGGGAGGATGAGCAGTTCTTC
TRBV6-5	TRBJ1-1	NA	NA	CASRSDRFEAFF	TGTGCCAGCAGGTCCGACAGATTTGAAGCTTTCTTT
TRBV2	TRBJ2-2	NA	TRBD2	CASSVRTSGETGELFF	TGTGCCAGCAGTGTCCGGACTAGCGGGGAAACCGGGGAGCTGTTTTTT
TRBV2	TRBJ2-1	NA	TRBD1	CASTLTGGYNEQFF	TGTGCCAGCACCCTAACAGGGGGCTACAATGAGCAGTTCTTC
TRBV11-2	TRBJ1-2	NA	NA	CASSDIKGWANYGYTF	TGTGCCAGCAGCGATATAAAAGGCTGGGCCAACTATGGCTACACCTTC
TRBV19	TRBJ1-1	NA	NA	CASKGLLNTEAFF	TGTGCCAGTAAAGGACTCCTGAACACTGAAGCTTTCTTT
TRBV7-2	TRBJ1-2	NA	TRBD1	CASSIQGARGYTF	TGTGCCAGCAGCATTCAGGGGGCACGGGGCTACACCTTC
TRBV24-1	TRBJ1-2	NA	TRBD1	CATSATGEWNYGYTF	TGTGCCACCAGTGCGACAGGGGAGTGGAACTATGGCTACACCTTC
TRBV18	TRBJ1-1	NA	TRBD1	CASSPLTGGPNTEAFF	TGTGCCAGCTCACCATTGACAGGGGGCCCCAACACTGAAGCTTTCTTT
TRBV6-5	TRBJ2-5	NA	NA	CASSRRDYQETQYF	TGTGCCAGCAGTCGCCGGGACTACCAAGAGACCCAGTACTTC
TRBV18	TRBJ1-4	once	NA	CASSFGQLSTNEKLFF	TGTGCCAGCTCATTTGGACAGCTTTCAACTAATGAAAAACTGTTTTTT
TRBV2	TRBJ2-4	NA	NA	CASSQDTGQTDIQYF	TGTGCCAGCAGTCAAGATACTGGGCAGACAGACATTCAGTACTTC
TRBV5-1	TRBJ1-2	NA	NA	CASSPSGLYPYGYTF	TGCGCCAGCAGCCCGTCTGGACTTTACCCCTATGGCTACACCTTC
TRBV3-1/TRBV3-2	TRBJ1-5	NA	NA	CASSQDAQLIGGNQPQHF	TGTGCCAGCAGCCAAGACGCACAGCTTATTGGTGGGAATCAGCCCCAGCATTTT
TRBV27	TRBJ1-1	NA	TRBD1	CASSLRASASGGFEAFF	TGTGCCAGCAGTTTGAGGGCGTCGGCCTCAGGGGGTTTTGAAGCTTTCTTT
TRBV14	TRBJ1-3	NA	NA	CASSQDRGVLPGNTIYF	TGTGCCAGCAGCCAAGATCGGGGAGTCTTGCCTGGAAACACCATATATTTT
TRBV4-1	TRBJ2-6	NA	TRBD1	CASSLRTGGPSGANVLTF	TGCGCCAGCAGTCTAAGGACAGGGGGCCCCTCTGGGGCCAACGTCCTGACTTTC
TRBV27	TRBJ2-6	NA	NA	CASRLGSPGANVLTF	TGTGCCAGCAGGCTCGGGAGCCCTGGGGCCAACGTCCTGACTTTC
TRBV28	TRBJ2-7	few	NA	CASSPSTPGVRGRYF	TGTGCCAGCAGTCCATCGACCCCAGGGGTACGTGGTCGGTACTTC
TRBV5-4	TRBJ2-3	once	TRBD2	CASNPGLGTDTQYF	TGTGCCAGCAATCCGGGACTAGGCACAGATACGCAGTATTTT
TRBV5-1	TRBJ2-1	NA	TRBD1	CASSLTGDEQFF	TGCGCCAGCAGTCTGACAGGGGATGAGCAGTTCTTC
TRBV24-1	TRBJ2-5	NA	TRBD1	CATSDQGVLQTQYF	TGTGCCACCAGTGATCAGGGGGTTCTACAGACCCAGTACTTC
TRBV3-1/TRBV3-2	TRBJ2-5	NA	NA	CASNLGGKTQYF	TGTGCCAGCAACCTAGGAGGAAAGACCCAGTACTTC
TRBV6-5	TRBJ1-1	NA	NA	CASTRGGEAFF	TGTGCCAGCACTAGGGGGGGTGAAGCTTTCTTT
TRBV12-3/TRBV12-4	TRBJ2-3	NA	NA	CASSLSGDTQYF	TGTGCCAGCAGTTTGTCAGGAGATACGCAGTATTTT